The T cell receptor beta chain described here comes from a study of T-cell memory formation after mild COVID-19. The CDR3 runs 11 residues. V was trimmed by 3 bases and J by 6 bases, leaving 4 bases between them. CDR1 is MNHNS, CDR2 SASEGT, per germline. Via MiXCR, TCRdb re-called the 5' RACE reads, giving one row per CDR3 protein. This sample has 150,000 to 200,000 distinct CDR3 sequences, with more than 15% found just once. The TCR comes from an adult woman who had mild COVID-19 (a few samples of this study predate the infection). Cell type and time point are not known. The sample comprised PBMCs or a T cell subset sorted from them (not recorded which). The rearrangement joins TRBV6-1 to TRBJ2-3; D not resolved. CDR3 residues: CASSDRDTQYF. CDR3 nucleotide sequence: TGTGCCAGCAGTGATAGGGATACGCAGTATTTT.